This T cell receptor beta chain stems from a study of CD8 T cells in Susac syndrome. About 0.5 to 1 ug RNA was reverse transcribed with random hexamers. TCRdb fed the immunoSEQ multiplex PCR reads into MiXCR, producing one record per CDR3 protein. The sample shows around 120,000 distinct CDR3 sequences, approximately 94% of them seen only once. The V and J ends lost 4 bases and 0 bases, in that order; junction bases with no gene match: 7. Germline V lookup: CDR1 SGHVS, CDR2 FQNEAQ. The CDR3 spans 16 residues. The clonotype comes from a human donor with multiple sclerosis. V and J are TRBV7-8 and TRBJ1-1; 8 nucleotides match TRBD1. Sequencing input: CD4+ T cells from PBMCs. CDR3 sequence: CASSSTGGLMNTEAFF. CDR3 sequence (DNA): TGTGCCAGCAGCTCCACAGGGGGGTTAATGAACACTGAAGCTTTCTTT.